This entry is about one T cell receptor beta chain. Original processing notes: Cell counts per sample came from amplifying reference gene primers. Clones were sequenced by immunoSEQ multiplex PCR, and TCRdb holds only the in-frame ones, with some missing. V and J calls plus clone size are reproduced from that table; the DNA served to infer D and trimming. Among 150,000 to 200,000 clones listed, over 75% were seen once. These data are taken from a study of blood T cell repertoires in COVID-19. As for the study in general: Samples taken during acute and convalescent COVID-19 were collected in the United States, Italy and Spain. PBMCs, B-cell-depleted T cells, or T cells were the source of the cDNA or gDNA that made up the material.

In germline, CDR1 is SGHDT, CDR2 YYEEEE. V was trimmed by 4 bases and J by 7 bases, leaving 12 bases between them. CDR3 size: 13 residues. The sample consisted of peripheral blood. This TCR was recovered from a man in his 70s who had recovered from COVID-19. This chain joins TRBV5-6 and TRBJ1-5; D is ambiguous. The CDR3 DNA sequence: TGTGCCAGCAGCCAGCGGTACCGACAGCCCCAGCATTTT. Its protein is CASSQRYRQPQHF.